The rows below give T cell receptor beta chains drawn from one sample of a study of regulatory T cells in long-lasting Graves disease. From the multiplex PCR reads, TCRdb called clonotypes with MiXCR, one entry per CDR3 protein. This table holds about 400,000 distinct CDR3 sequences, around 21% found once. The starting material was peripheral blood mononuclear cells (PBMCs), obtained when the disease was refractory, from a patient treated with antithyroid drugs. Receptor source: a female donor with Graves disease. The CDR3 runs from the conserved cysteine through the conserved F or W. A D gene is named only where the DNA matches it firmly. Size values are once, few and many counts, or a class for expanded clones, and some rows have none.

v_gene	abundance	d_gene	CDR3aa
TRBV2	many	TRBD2	CASSEAGGQIGELFF
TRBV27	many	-	CASSLTSDRYLAKNIQYF
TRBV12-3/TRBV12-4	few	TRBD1	CASSSGQGGGRGQPQHF
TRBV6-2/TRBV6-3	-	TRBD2	CASSYSGGGSSGANVLTF
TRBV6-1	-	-	CASSLMAAGSYNSPLHF
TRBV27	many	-	CASSSPRGANVLTF
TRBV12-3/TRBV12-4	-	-	CASRTSSANVLTF
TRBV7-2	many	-	CASSFNGETQYF
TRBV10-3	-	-	CASRDTLNTEAFF
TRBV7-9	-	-	CASSLTGGFRETQYF
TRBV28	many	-	CATLGRGHSYYGYTF
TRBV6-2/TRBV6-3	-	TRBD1	CASSEGTGSRALQETQYF
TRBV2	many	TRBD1	CASSEPRGQGYEQYF
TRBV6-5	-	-	CASSYSYGYEQYF
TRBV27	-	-	CASSLYGGTSYEQYF
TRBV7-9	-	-	CASTSPPGAGTGELFF
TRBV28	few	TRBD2	CASTSPHGAGTSGRGPEQFF
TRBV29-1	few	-	CSVGGTVLSQKQYF
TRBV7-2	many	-	CASSPEVPPLHF
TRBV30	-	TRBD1	CASSRQGGPREQYF
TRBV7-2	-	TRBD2	CASSLELAGTEQFF
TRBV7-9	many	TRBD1	CASSLGQGATEAFF
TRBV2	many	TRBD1	CASGGQGDQPQHF
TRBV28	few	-	CASSFVREAEAFF
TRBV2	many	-	CASAFTGTADYEQYF
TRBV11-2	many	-	CASSLSTAYEQYF
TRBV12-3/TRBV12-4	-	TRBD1	CASRATGTGNQPQHF
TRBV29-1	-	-	CSVGTAPTNGKLFF